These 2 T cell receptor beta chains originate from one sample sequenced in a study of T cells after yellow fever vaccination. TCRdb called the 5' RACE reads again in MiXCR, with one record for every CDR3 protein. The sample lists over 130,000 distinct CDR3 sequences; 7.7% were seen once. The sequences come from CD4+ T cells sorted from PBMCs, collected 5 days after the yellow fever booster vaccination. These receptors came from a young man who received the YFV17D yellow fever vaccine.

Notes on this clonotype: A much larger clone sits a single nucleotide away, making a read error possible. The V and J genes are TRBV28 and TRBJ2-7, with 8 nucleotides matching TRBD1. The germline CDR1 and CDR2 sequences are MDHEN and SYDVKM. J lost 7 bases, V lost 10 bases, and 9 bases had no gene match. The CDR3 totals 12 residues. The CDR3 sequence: CATSQGAREQYF. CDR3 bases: TGTGCCACCAGCCAGGGGGCGCGGGAGCAGTACTTC.

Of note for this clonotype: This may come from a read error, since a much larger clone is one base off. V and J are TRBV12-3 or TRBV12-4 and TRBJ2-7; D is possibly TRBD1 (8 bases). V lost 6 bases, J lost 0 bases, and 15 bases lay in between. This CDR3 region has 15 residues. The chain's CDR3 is CASRRAGTGSYEQYF. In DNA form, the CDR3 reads TGTGCCAGCAGAAGAGCGGGGACAGGCTCCTACGAGCAGTACTTC.